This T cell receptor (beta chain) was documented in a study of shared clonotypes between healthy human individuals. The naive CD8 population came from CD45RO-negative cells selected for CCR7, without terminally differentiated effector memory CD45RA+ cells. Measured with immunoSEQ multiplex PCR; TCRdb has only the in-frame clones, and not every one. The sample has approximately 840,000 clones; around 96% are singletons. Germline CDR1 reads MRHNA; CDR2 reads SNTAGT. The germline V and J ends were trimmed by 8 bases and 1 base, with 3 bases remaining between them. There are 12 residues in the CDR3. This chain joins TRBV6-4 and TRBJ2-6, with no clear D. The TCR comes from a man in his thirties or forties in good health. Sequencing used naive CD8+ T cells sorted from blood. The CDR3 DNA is TGTGCCAGCGGTTCTGGGGCCAACGTCCTGACTTTC. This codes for CASGSGANVLTF.